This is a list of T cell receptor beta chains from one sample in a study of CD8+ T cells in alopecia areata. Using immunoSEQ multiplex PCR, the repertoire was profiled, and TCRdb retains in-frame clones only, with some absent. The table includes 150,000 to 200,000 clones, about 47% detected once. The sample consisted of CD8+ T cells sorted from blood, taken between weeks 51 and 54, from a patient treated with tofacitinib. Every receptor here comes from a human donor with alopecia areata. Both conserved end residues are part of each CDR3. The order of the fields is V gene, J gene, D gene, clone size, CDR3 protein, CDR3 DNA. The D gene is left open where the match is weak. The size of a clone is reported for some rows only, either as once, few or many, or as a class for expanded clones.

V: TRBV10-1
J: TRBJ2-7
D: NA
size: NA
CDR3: CASSEFGQPTYEQYF
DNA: TGCGCCAGCAGTGAGTTCGGACAGCCCACCTACGAGCAGTACTTC

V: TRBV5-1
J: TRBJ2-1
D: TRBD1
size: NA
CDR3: CASSLYRGTGCEQFF
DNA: TGCGCCAGCAGCTTATACAGGGGAACGGGGTGCGAGCAGTTCTTC

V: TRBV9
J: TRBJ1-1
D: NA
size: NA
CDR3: CASSVGAGGEAFF
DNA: TGTGCCAGCAGCGTAGGGGCTGGTGGTGAAGCTTTCTTT

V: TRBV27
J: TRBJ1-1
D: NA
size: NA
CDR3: CASSFGGGGTEAFF
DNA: TGTGCCAGCAGTTTTGGGGGCGGGGGCACTGAAGCTTTCTTT

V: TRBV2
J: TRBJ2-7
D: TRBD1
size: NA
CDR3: CASIRDSFTYEQYF
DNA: TGTGCCAGCATTAGGGACAGCTTTACCTACGAGCAGTACTTC

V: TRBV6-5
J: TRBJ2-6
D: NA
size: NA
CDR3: CATLGVGANVLTF
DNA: TGTGCTACCCTGGGGGTAGGGGCCAACGTCCTGACTTTC

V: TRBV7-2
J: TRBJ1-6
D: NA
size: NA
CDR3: CASSSDVRRGSPLHF
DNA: TGTGCCAGCAGCTCCGACGTCAGGCGGGGATCACCCCTCCACTTT

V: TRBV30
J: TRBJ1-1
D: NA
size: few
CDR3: CAWSWQGNTEAFF
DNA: TGTGCCTGGAGCTGGCAGGGGAACACTGAAGCTTTCTTT

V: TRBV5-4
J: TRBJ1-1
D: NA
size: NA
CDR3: CASSQVRGNTEAFF
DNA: TGCGCCAGCAGCCAAGTTAGAGGGAACACTGAAGCTTTCTTT

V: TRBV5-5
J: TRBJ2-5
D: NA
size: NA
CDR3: CASSLGKVRQETQYF
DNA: TGTGCCAGCAGCTTGGGGAAGGTCCGACAAGAGACCCAGTACTTC

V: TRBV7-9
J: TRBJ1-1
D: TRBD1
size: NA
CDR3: CASSSPNRGATEAFF
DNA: TGTGCCAGCAGCTCCCCGAACAGGGGAGCCACTGAAGCTTTCTTT

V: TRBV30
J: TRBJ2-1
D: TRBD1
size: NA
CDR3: CAYQGDSYNEQFF
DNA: TGTGCCTATCAGGGGGACTCCTACAATGAGCAGTTCTTC

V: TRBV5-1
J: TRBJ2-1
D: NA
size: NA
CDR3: CASSLVPNEQFF
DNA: TGCGCCAGCAGCTTGGTTCCCAATGAGCAGTTCTTC

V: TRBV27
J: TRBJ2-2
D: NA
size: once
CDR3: CASSLGGRGNTGELFF
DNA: TGTGCCAGCAGTTTAGGCGGCAGGGGTAACACCGGGGAGCTGTTTTTT

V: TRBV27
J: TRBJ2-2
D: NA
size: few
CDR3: CASSTHREAGELFF
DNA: TGTGCCAGCAGTACGCACAGGGAAGCCGGGGAGCTGTTTTTT

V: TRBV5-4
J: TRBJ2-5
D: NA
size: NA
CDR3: CASSSLKGGETQYF
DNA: TGTGCCAGCAGCTCACTTAAAGGGGGAGAGACCCAGTACTTC

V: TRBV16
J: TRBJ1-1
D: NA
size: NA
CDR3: CASSEGGEAFF
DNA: TGTGCCAGCAGCGAAGGGGGGGAAGCTTTCTTT

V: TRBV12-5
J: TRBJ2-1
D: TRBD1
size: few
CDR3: CASGLVRTGGLHNEQFF
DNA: TGTGCTAGTGGTTTGGTACGGACAGGGGGACTTCACAATGAGCAGTTCTTC

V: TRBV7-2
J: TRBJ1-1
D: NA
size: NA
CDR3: CASSLVGREATEAFF
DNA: TGTGCCAGCAGCTTAGTTGGCAGGGAGGCCACTGAAGCTTTCTTT

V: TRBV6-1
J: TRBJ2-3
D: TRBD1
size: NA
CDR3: CAAKDREGTDTQYF
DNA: TGTGCCGCGAAGGACAGGGAGGGCACAGATACGCAGTATTTT

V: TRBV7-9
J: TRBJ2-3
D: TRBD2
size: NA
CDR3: CASSLASGGATDTQYF
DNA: TGTGCCAGCAGCTTAGCGAGCGGGGGGGCCACAGATACGCAGTATTTT

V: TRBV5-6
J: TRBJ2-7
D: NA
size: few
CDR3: CASTGLGVLNDEQYF
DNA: TGTGCCAGCACGGGGCTGGGTGTCCTGAACGACGAGCAGTACTTC

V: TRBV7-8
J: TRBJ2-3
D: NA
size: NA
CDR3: CASSRTDTQYF
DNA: TGTGCCAGCAGTCGCACAGATACGCAGTATTTT

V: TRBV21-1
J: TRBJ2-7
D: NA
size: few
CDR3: CASSKCRPYEQYF
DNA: TGTGCCAGCAGCAAATGCAGACCCTACGAGCAGTACTTC

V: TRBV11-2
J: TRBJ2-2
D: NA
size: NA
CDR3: CASSFVGELFF
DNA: TGTGCCAGCAGCTTTGTGGGGGAGCTGTTTTTT

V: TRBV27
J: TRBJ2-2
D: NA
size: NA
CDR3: CASSHDTGELFF
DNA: TGTGCCAGCAGTCACGACACCGGGGAGCTGTTTTTT

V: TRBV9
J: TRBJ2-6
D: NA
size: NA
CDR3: CASSVDPGRTTGANVLTF
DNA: TGTGCCAGCAGCGTAGACCCGGGACGTACTACTGGGGCCAACGTCCTGACTTTC

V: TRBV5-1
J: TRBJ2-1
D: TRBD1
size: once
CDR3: CASSSGQGFHEQFF
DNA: TGCGCCAGCAGCTCGGGACAGGGTTTCCATGAGCAGTTCTTC

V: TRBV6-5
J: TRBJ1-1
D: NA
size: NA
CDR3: CASSYSDTGMNTEAFF
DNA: TGTGCCAGCAGTTACTCCGACACAGGAATGAACACTGAAGCTTTCTTT

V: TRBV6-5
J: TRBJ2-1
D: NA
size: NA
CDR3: CASSYVGPREQFF
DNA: TGTGCCAGCAGTTACGTTGGCCCCCGGGAGCAGTTCTTC

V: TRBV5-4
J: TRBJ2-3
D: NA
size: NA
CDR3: CASSLIGSNTDTQYF
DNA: TGTGCCAGCAGCTTGATCGGCAGCAACACAGATACGCAGTATTTT

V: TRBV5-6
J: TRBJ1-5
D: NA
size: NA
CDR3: CASSLPQGPQHF
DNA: TGTGCCAGCAGCCTACCCCAGGGGCCCCAGCATTTT

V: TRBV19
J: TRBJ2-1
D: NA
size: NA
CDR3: CASSRKGGNEQFF
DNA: TGTGCCAGTAGTAGGAAAGGGGGCAATGAGCAGTTCTTC

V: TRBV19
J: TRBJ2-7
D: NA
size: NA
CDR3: CASSIKGRTYEQYF
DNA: TGTGCCAGTAGTATTAAAGGACGTACCTACGAGCAGTACTTC

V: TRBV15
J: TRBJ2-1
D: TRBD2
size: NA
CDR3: CATRTSGGSSYNEQFF
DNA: TGTGCCACCAGGACTAGCGGGGGGAGCTCCTACAATGAGCAGTTCTTC

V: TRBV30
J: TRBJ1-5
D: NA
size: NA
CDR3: CAWSEHRVNQPQHF
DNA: TGTGCCTGGAGTGAGCACAGGGTAAATCAGCCCCAGCATTTT

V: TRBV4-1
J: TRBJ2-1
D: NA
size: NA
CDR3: CASSRGRVINEQFF
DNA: TGCGCCAGCAGCCGAGGTAGGGTGATCAATGAGCAGTTCTTC

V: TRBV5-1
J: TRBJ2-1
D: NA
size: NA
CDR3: CASSSPVNEQFF
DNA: TGCGCCAGCAGCTCCCCAGTTAATGAGCAGTTCTTC

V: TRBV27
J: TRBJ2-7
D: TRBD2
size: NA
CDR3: CASSLRRGEFYEQYF
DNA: TGTGCCAGCAGTTTACGGCGGGGGGAGTTCTACGAGCAGTACTTC

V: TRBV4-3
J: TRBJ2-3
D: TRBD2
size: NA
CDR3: CASSQDWASGGSRDTQYF
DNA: TGCGCCAGCAGCCAAGATTGGGCTAGCGGGGGGTCTAGGGATACGCAGTATTTT